The clone carrying this T cell receptor (beta chain) was observed a handful of times. Its cognate antigen is unknown. The sample comes from a study of T-cell reconstitution after alpha-beta-depleted transplantation in children. The TCRbeta library incorporated unique molecular identifiers. A single record per CDR3 protein comes from TCRdb applying MiXCR to the PCR reads. Of hundreds of thousands of distinct CDR3 sequences listed, approximately 13% were seen once; the top ten hold around 2.2%. Notes on the study in general: Among T cells one year after transplant, newly produced cells accounted for most counts and diversity. Several hundred graft clones that had expanded were reportedly the source of alpha-beta T cells about two months after transplant.

Trimming left V 7 bases short and J 9 bases short, with 15 bases between. The CDR3 covers 13 residues. From germline, CDR1 is SGHVS and CDR2 FQNEAQ. The rearrangement uses TRBV7-8 and TRBJ2-2, with a weak D call TRBD2 (6 bases). The material was PBMCs, mostly from graft donor cells, obtained 360 days after TCRalphabeta/CD19-depleted stem cell transplant. This clonotype was obtained from a male patient under 18 who had a stem cell transplant for acute myeloid leukemia, so the T cells may come from the graft donor. The CDR3 DNA reads as TGTGCCAGCACTATGACTAGTACCAGGGAGCTGTTTTTT. This translates into CASTMTSTRELFF.